Each of the 13 T cell receptor beta chains below was sequenced from the same sample in a study of cytomegalovirus exposure and HLA in healthy donors (dated by TCRdb to about 2017). Library creation used the immunoSEQ multiplex PCR assay. For the multiplex PCR, a mixture combining 60 forward primers for TCR Vbeta segments and 13 reverse primers for TCR Jbeta segments was used. The immuneACCESS repertoire file appears here via TCRdb, limited to in-frame rearrangements. These files lack a portion of the clones; in checked studies, under half of the deficit traces to unresolved V genes, and the cause of the others is not known. The sample contains about 52,000 clones, approximately 52% of them found a single time. The ten largest make up 12% of the sample. Source material: PBMCs. The receptors stem from a human donor in good health.

This clone ranks as medium-sized. This rearrangement joins TRBV2 to TRBJ2-7; TRBD1 agrees at 10 bases. Germline assignment: CDR1 SNHLY and CDR2 FYNNEI. V shed 6 bases and J 2 bases; nucleotides not matched to a gene: 13. This CDR3 region has 17 residues. Here the CDR3 reads CASSAGRAGQGTYEQYF. In nucleotides, the CDR3 is TGTGCCAGCAGCGCAGGACGGGCGGGACAGGGGACCTACGAGCAGTACTTC.

The chain joins TRBV27 to TRBJ1-4; maybe TRBD1 (6 bases). The V and J ends lost 5 bases and 2 bases respectively, with 12 bases between them. The CDR3 has 15 residues. Germline CDR1 reads MNHEY; CDR2 reads SMNVEV (reference sequence). The DNA for the CDR3 is TGTGCCAGCAGTACTCAGGGGCTTACTAATGAAAAACTGTTTTTT. Protein: CASSTQGLTNEKLFF.

The V gene is TRBV7-6, the J gene TRBJ2-2; D is undetermined. The V and J ends lost 3 bases and 1 base respectively, with 18 bases between them. The germline gives CDR1 SGHVS, CDR2 FNYEAQ. The CDR3 consists of 18 residues. DNA for the CDR3: TGTGCCAGCAGCTTCGCGCCGCGGAGAGCAGAGAACACCGGGGAGCTGTTTTTT. The encoded protein is CASSFAPRRAENTGELFF.

The chain recombines TRBV7-6 with TRBJ2-3, with TRBD2 as a possible D gene (6 bases). V gave up 5 bases and J gave up 10 bases, with 16 bases separating them. The CDR3 is 13 amino acids. Germline V gene data show CDR1 as SGHVS and CDR2 as FNYEAQ. DNA of the CDR3: TGTGCCAGCAGCCTGGTTAGAGAGCGGGCGCAGTATTTT. Protein: CASSLVRERAQYF.

The chain recombines TRBV6-5 with TRBJ1-2, with TRBD1 matching 10 bases. The CDR3 runs to 15 residues. Germline V gene sequence: CDR1 MNHEY, CDR2 SVGAGI. V trimming: 0 bases; J trimming: 6 bases; junction bases outside the gene matches: 4. CDR3 coding DNA: TGTGCCAGCAGTTACTCGCGGACAGGGGGAGATGGCTACACCTTC. The encoded protein is CASSYSRTGGDGYTF.

The chain links TRBV6-1 to TRBJ1-3, with 7 bases that match TRBD1. Unmatched junction bases numbered 3, after V lost 6 bases and J lost 1 base. This CDR3 has 14 residues. Per the germline V gene, CDR1 is MNHNS and CDR2 is SASEGT. This CDR3 reads CASRGTESGNTIYF. CDR3 coding DNA: TGTGCCAGCAGGGGGACAGAGTCTGGAAACACCATATATTTT.

The V call is TRBV11-2, the J call TRBJ2-7; D remains unclear. There are 13 residues in the CDR3. The V gene lost 2 bases and the J gene lost 2 bases, with 7 bases spanning the gap. Germline values: CDR1 SGHAT, CDR2 FQNNGV. Written as DNA, the CDR3 is TGTGCCAGCAGCTTAAGTACAACCTACGAGCAGTACTTC. Its protein is CASSLSTTYEQYF.

The chain is built from TRBV7-3 and TRBJ2-3, with 8 bases aligning to TRBD1. CDR1 is SGHTA, CDR2 FQGTGA, per germline. This CDR3 contains 15 residues. Germline trimming cut 4 bases from V and 5 bases from J; bases unmatched to any gene: 8. CDR3 bases: TGTGCCAGCAGCTCCGCAGGGGGCGCAGGAGATACGCAGTATTTT. This sequence encodes CASSSAGGAGDTQYF.

The genes are TRBV9 and TRBJ1-4, with 7 bases matching TRBD1. Germline V gives CDR1 SGDLS, CDR2 YYNGEE. The J segment lost 6 bases and the V segment lost 0 bases, leaving 2 bases of the junction unmatched. The CDR3 has 14 residues. CDR3 in amino acids: CASSVEGTDEKLFF. The CDR3 DNA reads as TGTGCCAGCAGCGTAGAGGGGACAGATGAAAAACTGTTTTTT.

The rearrangement joins TRBV19 to TRBJ1-4; D is undetermined. This CDR3 is 17 amino acids long. V was trimmed by 7 bases and J by 0 bases, leaving 18 bases between them. Germline V gene data show CDR1 as LNHDA and CDR2 as SQIVND (reference sequence). CDR3 bases: TGTGCCAGTACCCCCGGGTGGGGAGCTGCAACTAATGAAAAACTGTTTTTT. This sequence encodes CASTPGWGAATNEKLFF.

This clone was recorded only once. This chain links TRBV6-5 with TRBJ1-1; perhaps TRBD1 as D (6 bases). The V gene lost 0 bases and the J gene lost 4 bases, with 15 bases spanning the gap. The CDR3 sequence is 16 residues long. Germline assignment: CDR1 MNHEY and CDR2 SVGAGI. The CDR3, as DNA: TGTGCCAGCAGTTACTCACAGGGTGGGCGAGCCACTGAAGCTTTCTTT. Translation gives CASSYSQGGRATEAFF.

V gene TRBV20-1 combines with J gene TRBJ1-5; no firm D call. This CDR3 has 11 amino acids. V gave up 3 bases and J gave up 6 bases, with 6 bases separating them. Germline CDR1 reads DFQATT; CDR2 reads SNEGSKA (reference sequence). The CDR3 DNA reads TGCAGTGCTAGCTCAGGTCAGCCCCAGCATTTT. Its protein product is CSASSGQPQHF.

The genes are TRBV30 and TRBJ1-4; D possibly corresponds to TRBD1 (6 bases). The CDR3 runs 14 residues. Trimming took 2 bases from V and 7 from J, leaving 14 bases between them. Germline loops: CDR1 GTSNPN, CDR2 SVGIG (reference sequence). CDR3 DNA: TGTGCCTGGAGTCTGGGGGGGGGCGTTGAAAAACTGTTTTTT. It yields the protein CAWSLGGGVEKLFF.